Shown below are 27 T cell receptor beta chains from a single sample sequenced in a study of blood T cells in healthy people across ages. The use of a sample-barcoded 5' primer and a J-beta primer mix characterized a second PCR of 7 to 11 cycles. TCRdb reanalysed the 5' RACE reads using MiXCR and keeps one entry per CDR3 protein. The table records 920,000 or so distinct CDR3 sequences, 40% to 55% of them present only once. The sequencing sample was made of blood. The source of these receptors is a woman aged 60-70 years in good health.

This clonotype came up a few times. This sequence joins TRBV4-1 and TRBJ1-2; a possible D gene is TRBD1 (5 bases). V dropped 5 bases and J dropped 8 bases, with 18 bases sitting between them. The CDR3 has 14 amino acids. Germline CDR1 and CDR2: MGHRA and YSYEKL. The CDR3 nucleotides are TGCGCCAGCAGCGACCTCACTAACAGGAGCGGCTACACCTTC. Protein sequence: CASSDLTNRSGYTF.

This clonotype was detected only a few times. The chain combines TRBV25-1 with TRBJ2-5, with D possibly being TRBD1 (6 bases). The CDR3 runs to 15 residues. The V gene lost 3 bases and the J gene lost 3 bases, with 14 bases spanning the gap. From germline, CDR1 is MGHDK and CDR2 SYGVNS. CDR3 sequence: CASSDSWKGEETQYF. The CDR3 DNA is TGTGCCAGCAGTGATTCCTGGAAGGGGGAAGAGACCCAGTACTTC.

The V gene is TRBV7-3, the J gene TRBJ2-1, with D unclear. The germline V and J ends were trimmed by 0 bases and 3 bases, with 6 bases remaining between them. Looked up from germline, CDR1 is SGHTA and CDR2 is FQGTGA. CDR3 size: 14 residues. CDR3: CASSLTGYYNEQFF. In DNA form, the CDR3 reads TGTGCCAGCAGCTTAACAGGCTACTACAATGAGCAGTTCTTC.

This clonotype turned up a few times. The chain carries TRBV6-2 or TRBV6-3 and TRBJ2-3; the D is unclear. The CDR3 consists of 14 residues. Trimming pared 5 bases from V and 0 bases from J, leaving 9 bases between. CDR1 MNHEY and CDR2 SVGEGT come from the germline V gene. The CDR3 DNA reads as TGTGCCAGCAGTGGAGCCGCTAGCACAGATACGCAGTATTTT. Translating gives CASSGAASTDTQYF.

In its sample, this clonotype was seen many times. This chain uses TRBV20-1 with TRBJ2-5; D might be TRBD2 (6 bases). Germline V gene lookup returns CDR1 DFQATT and CDR2 SNEGSKA (reference sequence). This CDR3 comprises 13 residues. V was shortened by 3 bases and J by 4 bases, with 12 bases between the two germline ends. This CDR3 is CSASGSGGETQYF. CDR3 DNA: TGCAGTGCTAGCGGGAGTGGAGGAGAGACCCAGTACTTC.

The chain carries TRBV27 and TRBJ1-2, with unresolved D. The CDR3 is 14 amino acids. The V gene's germline CDR1 is MNHEY and CDR2 SMNVEV (reference sequence). V was shortened by 5 bases and J by 4 bases, with 14 bases between the two germline ends. CDR3 sequence reads: CASSHYLGAYGYTF. Here the CDR3 DNA reads TGTGCCAGCAGTCACTATCTGGGTGCCTATGGCTACACCTTC.

Notes on this clonotype: This may be a read error: a much more frequent sequence differs by one nucleotide. The chain recombines TRBV3-1 with TRBJ1-1; 12 bases line up with TRBD1. Germline V lookup: CDR1 LGHDT, CDR2 YNNKEL (reference sequence). This CDR3 has 18 amino acids. V trimming: 0 bases; J trimming: 6 bases; junction bases outside the gene matches: 11. CDR3 in DNA: TGTGCCAGCAGCCAAGAGAGGGGGACAGGGGGCAGGAAAGCTGAAGCTTTCTTT. As protein: CASSQERGTGGRKAEAFF.

Here the CDR3 DNA reads TGTGCCAGCAGCTTGAGGCTAGCGGGGACCTCTGGGGCCAACGTCCTGACTTTC. This sequence encodes CASSLRLAGTSGANVLTF. The V call is TRBV5-6, the J call TRBJ2-6; 9 bases agree with TRBD2. V trimming: 1 base; J trimming: 0 bases; junction bases outside the gene matches: 5. The CDR3 has 18 residues. Germline values: CDR1 SGHDT, CDR2 YYEEEE.

The chain employs TRBV7-2 and TRBJ2-5; TRBD1 matches 9 bases. Germline V lookup: CDR1 SGHTA, CDR2 FQGNSA. The V segment lost 5 bases and the J segment 2 bases; nucleotides outside the gene matches: 6. The CDR3 loop spans 15 amino acids. The CDR3 DNA follows: TGTGCCAGCAGCCGACAGGGGGTCCTACAAGAGACCCAGTACTTC. This encodes CASSRQGVLQETQYF.

V is TRBV20-1 and J is TRBJ2-4; D remains ambiguous. Germline V gene sequence: CDR1 DFQATT, CDR2 SNEGSKA (reference sequence). V shed 6 bases and J shed 2 bases, with 11 bases lying between them. The CDR3 is 13 residues long. The DNA for the CDR3 is TGCAGTGCCGACGGGCCGTCCAAAAACATTCAGTACTTC. Translated: CSADGPSKNIQYF.

This CDR3 reads CASSISASGLQETQYF. The CDR3 nucleotides are TGTGCCAGTAGTATTTCGGCTAGCGGATTACAAGAGACCCAGTACTTC. The chain joins TRBV19 to TRBJ2-5; 7 bases align to TRBD2. CDR1 is LNHDA, CDR2 SQIVND, per germline (reference sequence). Losses at the gene ends were 3 bases for V and 2 bases for J; bases not matched to a gene: 9. The CDR3 runs 16 residues.

The V and J genes are TRBV3-1 and TRBJ1-2; no definite D call. This CDR3 contains 13 residues. The V end was cut by 4 bases, the J end by 4 bases, with 10 bases between. Per germline, CDR1 LGHDT and CDR2 YNNKEL (reference sequence). CDR3 in amino acids: CASSREGVYGYTF. CDR3 DNA: TGTGCCAGCAGCCGAGAGGGCGTCTATGGCTACACCTTC.

This clonotype came up many times. This chain uses TRBV20-1 with TRBJ2-5; TRBD1 aligns across 9 bases. The V gene end was trimmed by 4 bases and the J gene end by 3 bases; junction bases not matched to a gene: 9. Germline V lookup: CDR1 DFQATT, CDR2 SNEGSKA (reference sequence). The CDR3 runs 15 residues. CDR3 protein: CSANTPGQGKETQYF. The DNA for the CDR3 is TGCAGTGCTAACACCCCGGGACAGGGAAAAGAGACCCAGTACTTC.

This clonotype has a count of ten or more. The chain has TRBV29-1 and TRBJ2-7; the match to TRBD2 covers 9 bases. Trimming at V came to 4 bases and at J to 2 bases, leaving 6 bases not matched to a gene. This CDR3 is 14 amino acids long. Germline lookup yields CDR1 SQVTM and CDR2 ANQGSEA. Here the CDR3 reads CSVGGAGGPYEQYF. As DNA, the CDR3 is TGCAGCGTTGGAGGAGCGGGAGGCCCCTACGAGCAGTACTTC.

This clonotype has only a few counts. The chain recombines TRBV20-1 with TRBJ2-5; the D gene could be TRBD1 or TRBD2 (5 bases each). Looked up from germline, CDR1 is DFQATT and CDR2 is SNEGSKA (reference sequence). V gave up 4 bases and J gave up 5 bases, with 11 bases separating them. There are 12 residues in the CDR3. CDR3 loop: CSAMDSGETQYF. The CDR3 coding sequence is TGCAGTGCTATGGACTCAGGGGAGACCCAGTACTTC.

Here the CDR3 DNA reads TGTGCCAGCAGTGAAGGTATCACAGATACGCAGTATTTT. It specifies CASSEGITDTQYF. J is TRBJ2-3 and V is TRBV2; unclear D gene. Germline V lookup: CDR1 SNHLY, CDR2 FYNNEI. The CDR3 is 13 residues long. Deletions cut 1 base from V and 2 bases from J, with 4 bases between. Supplemented by reference TRBV2 and TRBJ2-3, the full variable domain reads EPEVTQTPSHQVTQMGQEVILRCVPISNHLYFYWYRQILGQKVEFLVSFYNNEISEKSEIFDDQFSVERPDGSNFTLKIRSTKLEDSAMYFCASSEGITDTQYFGPGTRLTVL.

V usage is TRBV20-1 and J usage is TRBJ2-1; D is ambiguous. The CDR3 is made up of 12 amino acids. Trimming left V 1 base short and J 14 bases short, with 15 bases between. Germline-derived CDR1 and CDR2 are DFQATT and SNEGSKA (reference sequence). The CDR3 loop reads CSARATSISEFF. The CDR3 region has the DNA TGCAGTGCTAGAGCTACCTCCATAAGTGAGTTCTTC.

This clonotype has a handful of counts. The chain joins TRBV12-3 or TRBV12-4 to TRBJ2-5; TRBD1 matches at 8 bases. Germline trimming cut 6 bases from V and 5 bases from J; bases unmatched to any gene: 11. CDR3 length equals 15 residues. CDR3 amino acids: CASSRRQGTGETQYF. DNA for the CDR3: TGTGCCAGCAGCCGGAGACAGGGGACGGGGGAGACCCAGTACTTC.

The chain joins TRBV11-2 to TRBJ2-3; 13 positions agree with TRBD2. The ends lost 0 bases at V and 4 bases at J; junction bases unmatched: 7. The CDR3 has 18 residues. Germline CDR1 is SGHAT and CDR2 is FQNNGV. In DNA, the CDR3 is TGTGCCAGCAGCTTAGATATCGGACTAGCGGGAGAGGCAGATACGCAGTATTTT. Translating it yields CASSLDIGLAGEADTQYF.

This clonotype was observed a single time. The V and J genes are TRBV15 and TRBJ2-7, with TRBD1 as a possible D gene (6 bases). V lost 0 bases, J lost 3 bases, and 12 bases lay in between. The CDR3 is made up of 15 amino acids. Germline-derived CDR1 and CDR2 are LNHNV and YYDKDF (reference sequence). CDR3 DNA: TGTGCCACCAGCAGAGATGAGGACAGCAGCTACGAGCAGTACTTC. Its translation: CATSRDEDSSYEQYF.

The chain joins TRBV3-1 to TRBJ1-6; 9 nucleotides line up with TRBD1. Trimming at V came to 1 base and at J to 7 bases, leaving 2 bases not matched to a gene. Looked up from germline, CDR1 is LGHDT and CDR2 is YNNKEL (reference sequence). This CDR3 has 15 residues. CDR3 region: CASSQAGQGNSPLHF. CDR3 DNA sequence: TGTGCCAGCAGCCAAGCGGGACAGGGCAATTCACCCCTCCACTTT.

This chain uses TRBV20-1 with TRBJ2-1, with TRBD2 matching 7 bases. Per germline, CDR1 DFQATT and CDR2 SNEGSKA (reference sequence). The CDR3 has 12 residues. The V gene end was trimmed by 0 bases and the J gene end by 15 bases; junction bases not matched to a gene: 8. CDR3 region: CSARDGSRGRFF. Written as DNA, the CDR3 is TGCAGTGCTAGAGACGGGTCCCGCGGGAGGTTCTTC.

The chain links TRBV20-1 to TRBJ2-5, with D perhaps TRBD2 (6 bases). CDR1 is DFQATT, CDR2 SNEGSKA, per germline (reference sequence). The CDR3 loop spans 17 amino acids. Trimming took 6 bases from V and 5 from J, leaving 28 bases between them. The chain's CDR3 is CSAEGDTWGELGETQYF. Here the CDR3 DNA reads TGCAGTGCCGAGGGAGATACTTGGGGGGAGCTTGGGGAGACCCAGTACTTC.

The gene calls are TRBV5-1 and TRBJ2-3, with no clear D. This CDR3 is 13 amino acids long. V was trimmed by 4 bases and J by 5 bases, leaving 11 bases between them. Per germline, CDR1 SGHRS and CDR2 YFSETQ. CDR3 coding DNA: TGCGCCAGCAGCCCTGGGTTGGAAGATACGCAGTATTTT. It encodes CASSPGLEDTQYF.

In nucleotides, the CDR3 is TGCAGTGCACGGACTAGCGGGAGGTATTCTCGGAATGAGCAGTTCTTC. The encoded protein is CSARTSGRYSRNEQFF. The chain combines TRBV20-1 with TRBJ2-1, with 14 bases that match TRBD2. This CDR3 is 16 amino acids long. J gave up 7 bases and V 6 bases, and 11 bases lay outside the gene matches. Germline lookup yields CDR1 DFQATT and CDR2 SNEGSKA (reference sequence).

This clonotype is a singleton in its sample. The chain has TRBV7-2 and TRBJ2-5; possible D gene TRBD1, 6 bases. Germline CDR1 reads SGHTA; CDR2 reads FQGNSA. The V end was cut by 2 bases, the J end by 5 bases, with 24 bases between. This CDR3 has 18 amino acids. In DNA, the CDR3 is TGTGCCAGCAGCTTACTGGGGGCAGGGAAGGGGGTATGGGAGACCCAGTACTTC. Amino acids: CASSLLGAGKGVWETQYF.

This clonotype was recorded once. V is TRBV29-1 and J is TRBJ1-1; D is perhaps TRBD1 (6 bases). The V end was cut by 2 bases, the J end by 4 bases, with 11 bases between. In germline, CDR1 is SQVTM, CDR2 ANQGSEA. The CDR3 consists of 13 residues. The DNA of the CDR3 is TGCAGCGTTGAAAGGCAGGGGATCACTGAAGCTTTCTTT. This encodes CSVERQGITEAFF.